These 26 T cell receptor beta chains share one sample of origin, sequenced in a study of blood T cell repertoires in COVID-19 (dated by TCRdb to the early 2020s). Libraries came from the immunoSEQ multiplex PCR assay. TCRdb carries this immuneACCESS record with in-frame sequences only. Its versions omit some clonotypes, under half of them owing to an unresolved V gene in the studies checked, with the rest unexplained. Present in this sample are about 72,000 clones, just over 85% of which were seen just once. The top ten clones comprise 11% of the sample. The sequencing sample was made of peripheral blood. These receptors originate from a man aged 70 or older with active or convalescent COVID-19.

This chain joins TRBV7-3 and TRBJ2-1; the match to TRBD2 covers 8 bases. V gave up 5 bases and J gave up 4 bases; unmatched junction bases: 7. This CDR3 spans 15 amino acids. Germline lookup yields CDR1 SGHTA and CDR2 FQGTGA. The CDR3, as DNA: TGTGCCAGCAGCCCGGGGGGGACTAGGTACAATGAGCAGTTCTTC. This codes for CASSPGGTRYNEQFF.

The gene calls are TRBV28 and TRBJ1-2, with a weak D call TRBD1 (6 bases). From germline, CDR1 is MDHEN and CDR2 SYDVKM. The ends were cut back, 6 bases at V and 4 bases at J, with 18 bases in the middle. The CDR3 length is 15 residues. The CDR3 spells CASSWGYQGSYGYTF. DNA of the CDR3: TGTGCCAGCAGCTGGGGATACCAGGGGAGCTATGGCTACACCTTC.

The genes are TRBV28 and TRBJ2-2; weak D call: TRBD1 (6 bases). The CDR3 covers 16 residues. V lost 4 bases and J 2 bases, leaving 14 bases between the germline ends. CDR1 and CDR2 from the germline V gene are MDHEN and SYDVKM. The CDR3 sequence: CASSSPGGFNTGELFF. Written as DNA, the CDR3 is TGTGCCAGCAGTTCTCCTGGGGGCTTCAACACCGGGGAGCTGTTTTTT.

This clone has just one count. The chain uses TRBV9 and TRBJ2-1; D remains unclear. V lost 0 bases, J lost 8 bases, and 15 bases lay in between. Germline CDR1 reads SGDLS; CDR2 reads YYNGEE. This CDR3 spans 15 amino acids. CDR3 loop: CASSVGVGAVHEQFF. DNA for the CDR3: TGTGCCAGCAGCGTAGGAGTGGGTGCGGTCCATGAGCAGTTCTTC.

The chain uses TRBV30 and TRBJ1-1; unclear D gene. Germline V gene lookup returns CDR1 GTSNPN and CDR2 SVGIG (reference sequence). The CDR3 is 11 amino acids. The germline V and J ends were trimmed by 6 bases and 3 bases, with 8 bases remaining between them. DNA for the CDR3: TGTGCCTGCGGGGATTACACTGAAGCTTTCTTT. Protein sequence: CACGDYTEAFF.

This clone appeared once. This rearrangement joins TRBV7-3 to TRBJ2-1; 11 bases fit TRBD2. The CDR3 has 21 amino acids. CDR1 and CDR2 (germline): SGHTA, FQGTGA. V dropped 2 bases and J dropped 4; count of bases not matched to a gene: 19. The CDR3 loop is CASSLSPRGLAGGPTYNEQFF. CDR3 bases: TGTGCCAGCAGCTTATCGCCCCGGGGGCTAGCGGGGGGCCCCACGTACAATGAGCAGTTCTTC.

The chain carries TRBV6-6 and TRBJ2-7; TRBD2 matches 8 bases. V shed 5 bases and J 2 bases; nucleotides not matched to a gene: 11. The CDR3 runs to 16 residues. Germline loops: CDR1 MNHNY, CDR2 SVGAGI (reference sequence). The CDR3 DNA reads TGTGCCAGCAGTCCCCCGGGCGGGAGGTTCCCCTACGAGCAGTACTTC. Its protein product is CASSPPGGRFPYEQYF.

The V and J genes are TRBV10-3 and TRBJ1-5; TRBD1 aligns across 8 bases. The CDR3 totals 13 residues. Unmatched junction bases numbered 5, after V lost 10 bases and J lost 3 bases. CDR1 and CDR2 from the germline V gene are ENHRY and SYGVKD. The CDR3 loop is CATQQGDNQPQHF. As DNA, the CDR3 is TGTGCCACGCAACAGGGGGACAATCAGCCCCAGCATTTT.

Here the CDR3 reads CATSRGDNRNTIYF. The CDR3 DNA reads as TGTGCCACCAGCAGAGGGGACAACAGAAACACCATATATTTT. This chain uses TRBV15 with TRBJ1-3; a weak D match, TRBD1 (6 bases). The V end lost 1 base, the J end lost 5 bases, and 9 bases lay between the germline ends. There are 14 residues in the CDR3. CDR1 is LNHNV, CDR2 YYDKDF, per germline (reference sequence).

V is TRBV3-1 (or the pseudogene TRBV3-2) and J is TRBJ2-1; 11 bases agree with TRBD2. Germline CDR1 reads LGHDT; CDR2 reads YNNKEL (reference sequence). J gave up 5 bases and V 4 bases, and 13 bases lay outside the gene matches. This CDR3 region has 18 residues. As DNA, the CDR3 is TGTGCCAGCAGCCTCAATAGCGGGAGGGCTCGTCCAAACAATGAGCAGTTCTTC. It encodes CASSLNSGRARPNNEQFF.

V usage is TRBV29-1 and J usage is TRBJ2-1; 9 bases line up with TRBD2. The CDR3 covers 16 residues. V was pared by 3 bases and J by 5 bases, with 11 bases of the junction left unmatched. CDR1 is SQVTM and CDR2 is ANQGSEA in the germline V gene. DNA for the CDR3: TGCAGCGTTGATGGCGGGAGGGCCGGTAAGCACAATGAGCAGTTCTTC. Protein sequence: CSVDGGRAGKHNEQFF.

Only a few counts were recorded for this clone. The rearrangement uses TRBV9 and TRBJ2-7; 15 nucleotides align to TRBD2. The CDR3 has 15 residues. V lost 6 bases, J lost 6 bases, and 7 bases stayed unmatched. The germline V gene has CDR1 SGDLS and CDR2 YYNGEE. The CDR3 sequence is CASNIGGLAGGEQYF. The CDR3 DNA reads as TGTGCCAGCAACATAGGGGGACTAGCGGGAGGCGAGCAGTACTTC.

V is TRBV5-1 and J is TRBJ2-7; weak D call: TRBD1 (6 bases). Germline V CDR1 and CDR2: SGHRS, YFSETQ. With 1 base removed from V and 2 bases from J, the gap between germline ends came to 13 bases. This CDR3 spans 15 amino acids. This chain's CDR3 is CASSLTSQGTYEQYF. CDR3 in DNA: TGCGCCAGCAGCTTGACTTCGCAGGGGACCTACGAGCAGTACTTC.

This sequence joins TRBV27 and TRBJ1-2, with 7 bases matching TRBD1. V gave up 9 bases and J gave up 4 bases; unmatched junction bases: 8. CDR3 size: 13 residues. Germline V gene sequence: CDR1 MNHEY, CDR2 SMNVEV (reference sequence). The CDR3 loop is CASSNRGIYGYTF. The CDR3 DNA sequence: TGTGCCAGTAGTAACAGGGGAATCTATGGCTACACCTTC.

This clone was found a few times. The gene calls are TRBV6-5 and TRBJ1-3; tentatively, D is TRBD1 (5 bases). CDR3 length: 14 residues. The V gene lost 6 bases and the J gene lost 1 base, with 10 bases spanning the gap. Germline assignment: CDR1 MNHEY and CDR2 SVGAGI. CDR3 residues: CASRLAGSGNTIYF. As DNA, the CDR3 is TGTGCCAGCAGACTCGCAGGGTCTGGAAACACCATATATTTT.

V is TRBV7-2 and J is TRBJ2-6, with a possible D match to TRBD2 (6 bases). The CDR3 is 18 amino acids. Germline CDR1 is SGHTA and CDR2 is FQGNSA. The V gene lost 5 bases and the J gene lost 4 bases, with 21 bases spanning the gap. CDR3: CASSISFGGNPGANVLTF. The CDR3, as DNA: TGTGCCAGCAGCATCAGTTTTGGAGGGAATCCCGGGGCCAACGTCCTGACTTTC.

The gene calls are TRBV29-1 and TRBJ1-2; 7 bases match TRBD1. CDR1 is SQVTM, CDR2 ANQGSEA, per germline. Trimming at V came to 7 bases and at J to 2 bases, leaving 4 bases not matched to a gene. The CDR3 loop spans 12 amino acids. CDR3: CSAVTGNYGYTF. CDR3 sequence (DNA): TGCAGCGCTGTGACAGGGAACTATGGCTACACCTTC.

The genes are TRBV20-1 and TRBJ2-5; maybe TRBD1 (5 bases). The CDR3 runs 13 residues. CDR1 and CDR2 from the germline V gene are DFQATT and SNEGSKA (reference sequence). V was pared by 5 bases and J by 5 bases, with 15 bases between. CDR3 protein: CSARVGAWETQYF. CDR3 nucleotides: TGCAGTGCTCGTGTTGGGGCATGGGAGACCCAGTACTTC.

This chain links TRBV7-9 with TRBJ2-2, with 7 bases that match TRBD1. CDR1 is SEHNR and CDR2 is FQNEAQ in the germline V gene (reference sequence). The CDR3 is 15 amino acids. The V gene end was trimmed by 3 bases and the J gene end by 4 bases; junction bases not matched to a gene: 5. The CDR3 bases are TGTGCCAGCAGCTTCTATTCAGGGGGCACCGGGGAGCTGTTTTTT. Amino acids: CASSFYSGGTGELFF.

This sequence joins TRBV5-4 and TRBJ2-7; 8 positions match TRBD1. Per the germline V gene, CDR1 is SGHNT and CDR2 is YYREEE (reference sequence). The junction had 5 bases not matched to a gene; V was cut back by 2 bases and J by 4 bases. This CDR3 comprises 14 residues. CDR3 nucleotides: TGTGCCAGCAGCTTTCAGGGGGCGTCGTACGAGCAGTACTTC. Translating gives CASSFQGASYEQYF.

The gene calls are TRBV28 and TRBJ2-1, with 10 bases fitting TRBD2. The V gene end was trimmed by 5 bases and the J gene end by 12 bases; junction bases not matched to a gene: 10. The CDR3 is made up of 14 amino acids. Germline assignment: CDR1 MDHEN and CDR2 SYDVKM. The CDR3 region has the DNA TGTGCCAGCAGTCCCCAGGGACTAGCGTCCCTGCAGTTCTTC. This gives the protein CASSPQGLASLQFF.

The CDR3 DNA sequence: TGTGCCAGCAGTGATGTCTGGACTAGCGGGAAGGTTGTTGAGACCCAGTACTTC. Its protein product is CASSDVWTSGKVVETQYF. V and J are TRBV2 and TRBJ2-5; 12 bases are shared with TRBD2. The CDR3 covers 18 residues. V lost 3 bases, J lost 5 bases, and 13 bases stayed unmatched. Germline loops: CDR1 SNHLY, CDR2 FYNNEI.

The rearrangement uses TRBV28 and TRBJ2-3, with TRBD2 identical over 9 bases. Germline V gene data show CDR1 as MDHEN and CDR2 as SYDVKM. Trimming took 3 bases from V and 0 from J; bases not matched to a gene: 10. The CDR3 is 18 amino acids. CDR3: CASSFSSGSPSSTDTQYF. The CDR3 nucleotides are TGTGCCAGCAGTTTTAGTAGCGGGAGTCCCTCTAGCACAGATACGCAGTATTTT.

The chain is built from TRBV9 and TRBJ2-7; TRBD2 aligns across 7 bases. The V segment lost 2 bases and the J segment 3 bases; nucleotides outside the gene matches: 8. This CDR3 is built from 15 residues. CDR1 SGDLS and CDR2 YYNGEE come from the germline V gene. CDR3 nucleotides: TGTGCCAGCAGCGTTACGGCTAGCGGAGTCTACGAGCAGTACTTC. This sequence encodes CASSVTASGVYEQYF.

The V gene is TRBV11-2, the J gene TRBJ1-1, with no clear D. Germline CDR1 reads SGHAT; CDR2 reads FQNNGV. This CDR3 has 13 amino acids. V lost 2 bases and J 5 bases, leaving 9 bases between the germline ends. CDR3 coding DNA: TGTGCCAGCAGCTTAACCGGTCGGACTGAAGCTTTCTTT. Protein product: CASSLTGRTEAFF.

The rearrangement links TRBV10-3 to TRBJ2-7; TRBD1 agrees at 7 bases. Germline-derived CDR1 and CDR2 are ENHRY and SYGVKD. The CDR3 loop spans 15 amino acids. V gave up 4 bases and J gave up 4 bases; unmatched junction bases: 10. Here the CDR3 DNA reads TGTGCCATCAGTGGGTTATTAACAGGGGAATACGAGCAGTACTTC. This translates into CAISGLLTGEYEQYF.